The clone carrying this T cell receptor (beta chain) has just a few counts. The antigen remains unidentified. Every TCR beta cDNA library bore unique molecular identifiers. Each CDR3 protein is one row after TCRdb ran MiXCR on the PCR reads. Of 350,000 to 500,000 distinct CDR3 sequences listed, approximately 42% are singletons. The data are from a study of post-analysis software for immune sequencing data. Regarding the study as a whole: TRBV segments more frequent in patients than in controls numbered five and included TRBV5-6, TRBV5-1 and TRBV20-1.

Trimming pared 0 bases from V and 10 bases from J, leaving 12 bases between. CDR3 length: 13 amino acids. In germline, CDR1 is LGHNA, CDR2 YNFKEQ. The source material was blood. The V and J genes are TRBV4-2 and TRBJ1-1; no clear D gene. The TCR comes from a girl aged 2 to 10 with multiple sclerosis. The DNA for the CDR3 is TGTGCCAGCAGCCAAGAACTAGGCAGGAGAGCTTTCTTT. It yields the protein CASSQELGRRAFF.